This T cell receptor beta chain was captured in a study of OX40 agonist ivuxolimab in advanced cancers. Repertoires were generated with immunoSEQ multiplex PCR, while TCRdb's copy carries only in-frame clones and drops some. The sample shows around 30,000 clones, roughly 82% of them seen only once. This CDR3 has 15 amino acids. The V gene's germline CDR1 is SGHTA and CDR2 FQGTGA. Trimming took 5 bases from V and 4 from J; bases not matched to a gene: 10. The source material was CD4+ or CD8+ T cells sorted from blood, sampled in a trial of the OX40 agonist ivuxolimab. This chain connects TRBV7-3 to TRBJ1-1, with 7 bases matching TRBD1. The TCR originated in an adult with an advanced solid tumor such as melanoma, head and neck, liver or kidney cancer. CDR3 loop: CASSPGSSGGTEAFF. The CDR3 coding sequence is TGTGCCAGCAGCCCAGGGTCCTCAGGGGGCACTGAAGCTTTCTTT.